The clone carrying this T cell receptor (beta chain) was counted many times. This entry belongs to a study of T cells in Graves' hyperthyroidism and ophthalmopathy. A sample of blood taken at first hyperthyroidism diagnosis preceded any ophthalmopathy symptoms. It was RNA transcripts that yielded the amplified TCR beta CDR3 regions. The TCR CDR3 was amplified in a first-round RT-PCR using the HTBI primer set. Each CDR3 protein gets one entry after TCRdb re-called the multiplex PCR reads with MiXCR. The data show 650,000 to 850,000 distinct CDR3 sequences, approximately 19% seen once. The sample was blood. The clonotype originates from a woman in her forties or fifties with Graves' hyperthyroidism that later progressed to Graves' ophthalmopathy.

CDR3 residues: CASSPRASGTDTQYF. For the CDR3, the DNA is TGTGCCAGCAGCCCCAGGGCCTCGGGCACAGATACGCAGTATTTT. The rearrangement links TRBV7-3 to TRBJ2-3, with a tentative D call TRBD1 (5 bases). Germline CDR1 SGHTA, CDR2 FQGTGA. The CDR3 is 15 amino acids. Trimming removed 5 bases at V and 1 base at J, with 13 bases between.